This T cell receptor beta chain was documented in a study of blood T cell repertoires in COVID-19. About the study: Samples representing acute and convalescent COVID-19 were sourced from the United States, Italy and Spain. Sample material is recorded as cDNA or gDNA derived from T cells, B-cell-depleted T cells, or PBMCs.

Original processing notes: It was from reference gene primer amplification that nucleated cell counts were estimated. Sequencing was performed with immunoSEQ multiplex PCR; in TCRdb, only in-frame clones are kept and a portion is missing. The V and J calls and clone size were taken over from that table, and D and trimming were inferred from the DNA. Of roughly 250,000 clones in the sample, roughly 90% were seen once. Looked up from germline, CDR1 is MDHEN and CDR2 is SYDVKM. The length of the CDR3 is 12 residues. Deletions cut 4 bases from V and 8 bases from J, with 11 bases between. What was sequenced was peripheral blood. This sequence originates from a woman aged 40 to 50 who had recovered from COVID-19. The V call is TRBV28, the J call TRBJ1-2, with a weak D call TRBD1 (5 bases). The CDR3 DNA follows: TGTGCCAGCAGTTCCCAGGGATGGGGCTACACCTTC. Translating gives CASSSQGWGYTF.